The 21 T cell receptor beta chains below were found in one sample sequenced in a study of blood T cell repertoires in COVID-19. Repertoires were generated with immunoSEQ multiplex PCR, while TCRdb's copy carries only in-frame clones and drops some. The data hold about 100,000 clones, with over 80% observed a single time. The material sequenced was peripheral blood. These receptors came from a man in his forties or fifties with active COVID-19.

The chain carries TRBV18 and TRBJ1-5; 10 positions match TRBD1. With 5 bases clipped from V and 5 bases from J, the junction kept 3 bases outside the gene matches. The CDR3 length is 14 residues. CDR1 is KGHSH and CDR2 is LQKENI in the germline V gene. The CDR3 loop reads CASSTTGGYQPQHF. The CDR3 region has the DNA TGTGCCAGCTCAACGACAGGGGGCTATCAGCCCCAGCATTTT. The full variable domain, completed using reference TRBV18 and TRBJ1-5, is NAGVMQNPRHLVRRRGQEARLRCSPMKGHSHVYWYRQLPEEGLKFMVYLQKENIIDESGMPKERFSAEFPKEGPSILRIQQVVRGDSAAYFCASSTTGGYQPQHFGDGTRLSIL.

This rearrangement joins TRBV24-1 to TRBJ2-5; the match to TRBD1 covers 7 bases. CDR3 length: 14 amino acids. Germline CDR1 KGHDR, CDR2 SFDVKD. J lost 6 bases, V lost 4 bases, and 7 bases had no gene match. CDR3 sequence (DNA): TGTGCCACCAGTGACCAGAACAGGGGCCAGACCCAGTACTTC. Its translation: CATSDQNRGQTQYF.

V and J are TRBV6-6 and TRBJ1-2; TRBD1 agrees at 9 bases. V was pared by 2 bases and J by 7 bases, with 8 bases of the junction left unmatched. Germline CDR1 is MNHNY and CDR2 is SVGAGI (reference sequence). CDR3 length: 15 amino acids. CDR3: CASSYQGQGMSGYTF. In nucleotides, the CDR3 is TGTGCCAGCAGTTACCAAGGACAGGGGATGAGTGGCTACACCTTC.

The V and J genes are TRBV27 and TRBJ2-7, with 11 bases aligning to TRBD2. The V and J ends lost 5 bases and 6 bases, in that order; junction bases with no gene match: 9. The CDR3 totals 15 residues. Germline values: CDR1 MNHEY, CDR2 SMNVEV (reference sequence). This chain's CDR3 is CASSPALAGAVEQYF. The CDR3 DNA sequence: TGTGCCAGCAGTCCGGCACTAGCGGGAGCCGTCGAGCAGTACTTC.

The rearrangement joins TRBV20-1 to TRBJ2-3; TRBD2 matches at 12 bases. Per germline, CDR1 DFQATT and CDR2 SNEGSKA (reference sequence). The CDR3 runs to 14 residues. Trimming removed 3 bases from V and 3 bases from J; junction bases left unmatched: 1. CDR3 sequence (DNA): TGCAGTGCTAGTACTAGCGGGAGGACAGATACGCAGTATTTT. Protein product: CSASTSGRTDTQYF.

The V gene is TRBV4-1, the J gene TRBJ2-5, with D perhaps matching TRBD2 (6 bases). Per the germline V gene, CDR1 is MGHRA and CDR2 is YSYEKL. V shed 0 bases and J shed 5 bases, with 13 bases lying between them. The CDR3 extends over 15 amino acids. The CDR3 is CASSQDWRGWETQYF. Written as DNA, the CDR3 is TGCGCCAGCAGCCAAGATTGGAGGGGATGGGAGACCCAGTACTTC.

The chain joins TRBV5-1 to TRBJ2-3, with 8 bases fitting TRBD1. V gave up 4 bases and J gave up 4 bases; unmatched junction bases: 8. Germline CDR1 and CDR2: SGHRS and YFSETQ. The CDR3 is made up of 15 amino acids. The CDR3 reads CASSLDRGRADTQYF. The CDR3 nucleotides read TGCGCCAGCAGCCTAGACAGGGGTAGGGCAGATACGCAGTATTTT.

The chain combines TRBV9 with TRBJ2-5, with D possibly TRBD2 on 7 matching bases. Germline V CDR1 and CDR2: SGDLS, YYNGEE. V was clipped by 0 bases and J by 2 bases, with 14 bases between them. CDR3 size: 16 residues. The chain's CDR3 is CASSVAGRGLQETQYF. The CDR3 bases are TGTGCCAGCAGCGTAGCAGGGCGGGGGCTACAAGAGACCCAGTACTTC.

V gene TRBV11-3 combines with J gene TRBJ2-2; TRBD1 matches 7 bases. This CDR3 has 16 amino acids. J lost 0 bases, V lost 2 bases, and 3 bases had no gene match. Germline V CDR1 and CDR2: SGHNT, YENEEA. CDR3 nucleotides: TGTGCCAGCAGCTTAAGTACAGGGGCGAACACCGGGGAGCTGTTTTTT. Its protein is CASSLSTGANTGELFF.

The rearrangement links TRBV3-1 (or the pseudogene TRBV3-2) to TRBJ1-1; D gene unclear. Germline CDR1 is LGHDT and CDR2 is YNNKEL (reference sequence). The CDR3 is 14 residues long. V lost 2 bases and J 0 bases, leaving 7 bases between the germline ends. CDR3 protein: CASSQSPVNTEAFF. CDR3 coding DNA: TGTGCCAGCAGCCAATCCCCCGTGAACACTGAAGCTTTCTTT.

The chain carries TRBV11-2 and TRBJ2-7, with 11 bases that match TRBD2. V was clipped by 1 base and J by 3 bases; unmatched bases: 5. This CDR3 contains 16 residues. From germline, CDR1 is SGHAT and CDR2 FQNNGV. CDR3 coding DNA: TGTGCCAGCAGCTTAGGGCGACTAGCGGGAAACTACGAGCAGTACTTC. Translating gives CASSLGRLAGNYEQYF.

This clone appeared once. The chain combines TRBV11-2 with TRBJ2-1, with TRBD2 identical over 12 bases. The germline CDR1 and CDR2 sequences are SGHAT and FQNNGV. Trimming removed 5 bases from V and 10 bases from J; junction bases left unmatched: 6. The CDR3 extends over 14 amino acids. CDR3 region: CASSPRTSGAEQFF. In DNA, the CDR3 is TGTGCCAGCAGCCCACGGACTAGCGGGGCCGAGCAGTTCTTC.

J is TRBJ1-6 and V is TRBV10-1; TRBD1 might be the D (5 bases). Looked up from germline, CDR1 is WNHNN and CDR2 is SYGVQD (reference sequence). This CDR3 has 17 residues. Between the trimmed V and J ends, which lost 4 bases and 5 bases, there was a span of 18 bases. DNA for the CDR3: TGCGCCAGCAGTGTAGTCCCTGACAGAAAACATAATTCACCCCTCCACTTT. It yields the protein CASSVVPDRKHNSPLHF.

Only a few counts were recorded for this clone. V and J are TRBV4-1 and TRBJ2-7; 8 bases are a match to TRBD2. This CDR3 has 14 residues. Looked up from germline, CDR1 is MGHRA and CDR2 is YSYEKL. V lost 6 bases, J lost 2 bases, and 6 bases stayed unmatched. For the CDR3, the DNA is TGCGCCAGCAGGAATAGCGGGAAGCCCTACGAGCAGTACTTC. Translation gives CASRNSGKPYEQYF.

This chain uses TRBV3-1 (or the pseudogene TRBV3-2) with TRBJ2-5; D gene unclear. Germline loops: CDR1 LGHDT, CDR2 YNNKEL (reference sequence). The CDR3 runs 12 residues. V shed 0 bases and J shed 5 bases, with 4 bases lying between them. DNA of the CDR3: TGTGCCAGCAGCCAAGATCTGGAGACCCAGTACTTC. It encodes CASSQDLETQYF.

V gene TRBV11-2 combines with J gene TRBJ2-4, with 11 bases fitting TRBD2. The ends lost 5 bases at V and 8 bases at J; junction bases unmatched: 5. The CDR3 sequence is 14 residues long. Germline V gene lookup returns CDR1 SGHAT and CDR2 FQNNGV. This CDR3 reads CASSLAGGADIQYF. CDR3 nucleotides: TGTGCCAGCAGCCTAGCGGGAGGAGCGGACATTCAGTACTTC. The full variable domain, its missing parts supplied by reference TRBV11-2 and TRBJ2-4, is EAGVAQSPRYKIIEKRQSVAFWCNPISGHATLYWYQQILGQGPKLLIQFQNNGVVDDSQLPKDRFSAERLKGVDSTLKIQPAKLEDSAVYLCASSLAGGADIQYFGAGTRLSVL.

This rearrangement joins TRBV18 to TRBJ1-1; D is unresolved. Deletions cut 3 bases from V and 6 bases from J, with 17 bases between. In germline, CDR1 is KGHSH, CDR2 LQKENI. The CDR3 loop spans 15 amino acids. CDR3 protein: CASSPLTGASAEAFF. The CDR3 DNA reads TGTGCCAGCTCACCCCTGACGGGAGCTAGCGCTGAAGCTTTCTTT.

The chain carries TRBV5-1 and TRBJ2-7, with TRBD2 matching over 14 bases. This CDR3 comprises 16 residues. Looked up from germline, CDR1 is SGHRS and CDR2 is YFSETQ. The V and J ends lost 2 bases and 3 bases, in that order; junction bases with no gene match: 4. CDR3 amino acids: CASSFRLAGGFYEQYF. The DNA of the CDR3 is TGCGCCAGCAGCTTTCGACTAGCGGGAGGGTTCTACGAGCAGTACTTC.

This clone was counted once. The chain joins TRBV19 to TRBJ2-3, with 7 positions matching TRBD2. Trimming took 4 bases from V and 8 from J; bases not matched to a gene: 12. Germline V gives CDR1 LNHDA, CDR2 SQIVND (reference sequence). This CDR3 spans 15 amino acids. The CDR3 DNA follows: TGTGCCAGTAGTACGGCTAGCGGACCATTCGGTACGCAGTATTTT. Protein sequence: CASSTASGPFGTQYF.

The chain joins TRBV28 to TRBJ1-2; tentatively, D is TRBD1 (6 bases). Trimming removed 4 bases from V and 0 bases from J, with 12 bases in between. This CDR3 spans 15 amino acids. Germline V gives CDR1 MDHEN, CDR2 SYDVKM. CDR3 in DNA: TGTGCCAGCAGTTCTTCCGGGGGGCCTAACTATGGCTACACCTTC. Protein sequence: CASSSSGGPNYGYTF.

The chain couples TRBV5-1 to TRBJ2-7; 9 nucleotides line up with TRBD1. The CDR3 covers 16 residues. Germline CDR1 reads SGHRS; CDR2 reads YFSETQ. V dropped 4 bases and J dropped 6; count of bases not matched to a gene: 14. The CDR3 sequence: CASSDGQGLSGGEQYF. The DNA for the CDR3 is TGCGCCAGCAGCGATGGACAGGGGCTGTCAGGCGGCGAGCAGTACTTC. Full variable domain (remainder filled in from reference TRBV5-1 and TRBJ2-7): KAGVTQTPRYLIKTRGQQVTLSCSPISGHRSVSWYQQTPGQGLQFLFEYFSETQRNKGNFPGRFSGRQFSNSRSEMNVSTLELGDSALYLCASSDGQGLSGGEQYFGPGTRLTVT.